This T cell receptor (beta chain) was observed in a study of technical replicates of blood from a handful of donors. Clones were read by immunoSEQ multiplex PCR, and TCRdb kept only the in-frame ones, dropping some. Here the sample spans about 84,000 clones, almost 98% being singletons. Germline lookup yields CDR1 SGDLS and CDR2 YYNGEE. The junction had 4 bases not matched to a gene; V was cut back by 4 bases and J by 6 bases. This CDR3 is 13 amino acids long. Source material: T cells isolated from PBMCs. This chain connects TRBV9 to TRBJ2-1; 7 bases map to TRBD2. The receptor comes from a human donor in good health. In DNA form, the CDR3 reads TGTGCCAGCAGCACTGGACTAGTCAATGAGCAGTTCTTC. This translates into CASSTGLVNEQFF. The variable domain in full, completed from reference TRBV9 and TRBJ2-1, reads DSGVTQTPKHLITATGQRVTLRCSPRSGDLSVYWYQQSLDQGLQFLIQYYNGEERAKGNILERFSAQQFPDLHSELNLSSLELGDSALYFCASSTGLVNEQFFGPGTRLTVL.